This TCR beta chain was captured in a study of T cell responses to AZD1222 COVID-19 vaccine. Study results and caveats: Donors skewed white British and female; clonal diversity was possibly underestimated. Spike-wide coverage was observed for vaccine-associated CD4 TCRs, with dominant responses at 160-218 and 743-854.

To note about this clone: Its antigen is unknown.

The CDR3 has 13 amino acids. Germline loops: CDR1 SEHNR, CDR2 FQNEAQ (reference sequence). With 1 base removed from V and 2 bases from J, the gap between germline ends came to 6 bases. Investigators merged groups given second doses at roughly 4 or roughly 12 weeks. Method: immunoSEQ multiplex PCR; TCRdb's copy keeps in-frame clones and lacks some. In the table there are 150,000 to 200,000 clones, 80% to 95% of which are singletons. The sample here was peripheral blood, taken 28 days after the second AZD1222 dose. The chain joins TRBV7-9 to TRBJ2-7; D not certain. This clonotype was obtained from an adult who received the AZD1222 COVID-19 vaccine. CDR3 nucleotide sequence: TGTGCCAGCAGCTTAGAGAAACCCTACGAGCAGTACTTC. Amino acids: CASSLEKPYEQYF.